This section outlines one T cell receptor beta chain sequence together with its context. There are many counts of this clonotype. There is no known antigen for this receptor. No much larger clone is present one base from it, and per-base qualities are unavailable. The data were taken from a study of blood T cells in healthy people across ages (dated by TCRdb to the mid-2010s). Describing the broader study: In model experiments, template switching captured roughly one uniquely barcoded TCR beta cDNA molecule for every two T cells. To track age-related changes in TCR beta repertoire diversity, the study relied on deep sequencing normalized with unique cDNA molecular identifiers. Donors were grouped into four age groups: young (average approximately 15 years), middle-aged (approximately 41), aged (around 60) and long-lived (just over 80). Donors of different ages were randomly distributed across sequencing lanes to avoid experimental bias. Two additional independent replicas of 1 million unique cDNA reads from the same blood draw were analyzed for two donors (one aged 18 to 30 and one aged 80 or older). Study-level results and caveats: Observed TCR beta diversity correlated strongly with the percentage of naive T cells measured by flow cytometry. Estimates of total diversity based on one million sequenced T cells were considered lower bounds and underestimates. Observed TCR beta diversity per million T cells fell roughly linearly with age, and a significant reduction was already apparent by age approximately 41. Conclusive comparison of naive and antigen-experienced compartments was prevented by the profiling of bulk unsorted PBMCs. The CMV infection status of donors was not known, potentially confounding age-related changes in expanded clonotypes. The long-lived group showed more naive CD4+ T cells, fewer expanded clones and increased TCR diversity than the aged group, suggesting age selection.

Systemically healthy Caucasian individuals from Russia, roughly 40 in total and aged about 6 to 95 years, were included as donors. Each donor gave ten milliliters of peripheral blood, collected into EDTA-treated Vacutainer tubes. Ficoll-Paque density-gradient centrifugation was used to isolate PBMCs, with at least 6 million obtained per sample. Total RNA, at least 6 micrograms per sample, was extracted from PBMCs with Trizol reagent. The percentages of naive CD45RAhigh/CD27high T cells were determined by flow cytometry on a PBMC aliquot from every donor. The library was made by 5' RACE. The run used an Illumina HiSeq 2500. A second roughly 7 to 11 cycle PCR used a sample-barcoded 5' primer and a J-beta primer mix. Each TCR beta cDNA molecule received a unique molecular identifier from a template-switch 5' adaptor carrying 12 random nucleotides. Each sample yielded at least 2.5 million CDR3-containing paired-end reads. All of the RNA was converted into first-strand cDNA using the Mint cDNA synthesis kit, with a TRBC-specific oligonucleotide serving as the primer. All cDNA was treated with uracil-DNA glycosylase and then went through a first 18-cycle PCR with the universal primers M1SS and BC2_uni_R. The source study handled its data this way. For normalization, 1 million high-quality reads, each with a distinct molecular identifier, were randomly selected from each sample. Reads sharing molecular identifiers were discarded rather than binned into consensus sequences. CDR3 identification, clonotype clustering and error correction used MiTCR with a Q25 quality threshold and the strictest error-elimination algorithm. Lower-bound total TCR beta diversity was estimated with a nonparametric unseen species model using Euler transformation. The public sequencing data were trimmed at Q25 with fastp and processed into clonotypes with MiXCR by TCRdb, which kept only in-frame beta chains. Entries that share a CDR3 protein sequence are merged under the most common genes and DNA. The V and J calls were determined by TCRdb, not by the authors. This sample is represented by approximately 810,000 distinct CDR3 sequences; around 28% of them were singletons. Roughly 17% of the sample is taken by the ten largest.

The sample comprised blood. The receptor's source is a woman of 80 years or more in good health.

CDR3 region: CASSPRQVPDTQYF. The nucleotide sequence is given as TGTGCCAGCAGCCCCCGACAGGTACCAGATACGCAGTATTTT. The sequence joins TRBV9 to TRBJ2-3; D gene: possibly TRBD1, on 6 matching bases. CDR1 and CDR2, per the germline V gene, are SGDLS and YYNGEE. A distance of 13 bases separates the germline ends of V and J, which lose 4 bases and 4 bases respectively. Spanning cysteine to phenylalanine, the CDR3 consists of 14 amino acids. Here the CDR3 DNA is all that survives: 42 bases in frame from base 1.